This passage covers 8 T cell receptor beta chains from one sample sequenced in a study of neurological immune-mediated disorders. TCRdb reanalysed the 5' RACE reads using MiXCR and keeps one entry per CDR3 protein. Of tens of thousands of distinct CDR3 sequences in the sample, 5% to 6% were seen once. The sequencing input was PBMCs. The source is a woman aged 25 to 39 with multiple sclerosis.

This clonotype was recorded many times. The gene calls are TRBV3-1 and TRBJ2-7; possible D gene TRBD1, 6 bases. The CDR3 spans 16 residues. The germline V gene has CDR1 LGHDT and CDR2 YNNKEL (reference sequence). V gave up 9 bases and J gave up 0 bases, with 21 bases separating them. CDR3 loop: CARKPPAGQTSYEQYV. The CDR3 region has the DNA TGTGCCAGGAAACCTCCGGCTGGACAGACCTCCTACGAGCAGTACGTC.

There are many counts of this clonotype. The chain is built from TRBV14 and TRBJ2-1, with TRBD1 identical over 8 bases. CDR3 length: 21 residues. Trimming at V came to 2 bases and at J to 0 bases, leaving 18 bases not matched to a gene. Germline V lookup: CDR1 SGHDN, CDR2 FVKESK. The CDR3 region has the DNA TGTGCCAGCAGCCAACCGGACAGGGAAGGGGGAGTATTGCGCTCCTACAATGAGCAGTTCTTC. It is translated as CASSQPDREGGVLRSYNEQFF.

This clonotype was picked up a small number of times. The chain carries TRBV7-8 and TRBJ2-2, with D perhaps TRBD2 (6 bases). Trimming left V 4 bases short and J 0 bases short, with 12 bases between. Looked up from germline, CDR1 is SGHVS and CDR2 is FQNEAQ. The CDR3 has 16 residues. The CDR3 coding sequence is TGTGCCAGCAGCTCAATACCGGGGGCGAACACCGGGGAGCTGTTTTTT. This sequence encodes CASSSIPGANTGELFF. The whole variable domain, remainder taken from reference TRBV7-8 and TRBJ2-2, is GAGVSQSPRYKVAKRGQDVALRCDPISGHVSLFWYQQALGQGPEFLTYFQNEAQLDKSGLPSDRFFAERPEGSVSTLKIQRTQQEDSAVYLCASSSIPGANTGELFFGEGSRLTVL.

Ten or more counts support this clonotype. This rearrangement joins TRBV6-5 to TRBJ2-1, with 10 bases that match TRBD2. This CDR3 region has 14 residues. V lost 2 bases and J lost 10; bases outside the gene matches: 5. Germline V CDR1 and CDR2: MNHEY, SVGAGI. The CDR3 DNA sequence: TGTGCCAGCAGTTACGACAGCGGGAGGGTGGAGCAGTTCTTC. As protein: CASSYDSGRVEQFF.

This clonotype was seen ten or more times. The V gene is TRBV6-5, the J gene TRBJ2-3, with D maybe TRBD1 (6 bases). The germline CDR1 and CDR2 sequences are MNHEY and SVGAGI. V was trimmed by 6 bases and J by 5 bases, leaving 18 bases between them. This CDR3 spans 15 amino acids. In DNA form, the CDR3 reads TGTGCCAGCAGCCTTCAGGGGAGTGGGGGAGATACGCAGTATTTT. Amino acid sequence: CASSLQGSGGDTQYF.

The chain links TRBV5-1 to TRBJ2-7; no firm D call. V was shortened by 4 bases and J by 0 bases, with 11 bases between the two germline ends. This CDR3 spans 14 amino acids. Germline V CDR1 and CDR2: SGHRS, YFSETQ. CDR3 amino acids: CASSQDGYSYEQYF. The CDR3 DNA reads TGCGCCAGCAGCCAGGACGGTTACTCCTACGAGCAGTACTTC.

The CDR3 DNA sequence: TGTGCCAGCCTAGGGATATTAGGTTCACCCCTCCACTTT. Translated, it gives CASLGILGSPLHF. This chain connects TRBV19 to TRBJ1-6; D ambiguous. The germline V gene encodes CDR1 LNHDA and CDR2 SQIVND (reference sequence). This CDR3 contains 13 residues. With 9 bases removed from V and 9 bases from J, the gap between germline ends came to 15 bases.

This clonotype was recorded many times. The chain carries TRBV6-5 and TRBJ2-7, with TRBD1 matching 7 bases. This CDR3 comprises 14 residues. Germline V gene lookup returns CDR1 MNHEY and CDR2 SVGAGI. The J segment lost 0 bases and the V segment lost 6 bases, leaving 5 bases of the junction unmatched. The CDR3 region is CASSPDRVSYEQYF. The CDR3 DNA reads TGTGCCAGCAGCCCCGACAGGGTCTCCTACGAGCAGTACTTC.